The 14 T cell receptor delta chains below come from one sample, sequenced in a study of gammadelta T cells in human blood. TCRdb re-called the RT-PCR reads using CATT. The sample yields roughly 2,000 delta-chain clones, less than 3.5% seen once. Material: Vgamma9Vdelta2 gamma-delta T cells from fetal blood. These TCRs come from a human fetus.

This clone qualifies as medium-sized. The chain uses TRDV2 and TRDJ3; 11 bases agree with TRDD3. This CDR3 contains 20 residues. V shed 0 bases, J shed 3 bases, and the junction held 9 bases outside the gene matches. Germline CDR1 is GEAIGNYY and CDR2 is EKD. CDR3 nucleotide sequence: TGTGCCTGTGACACCGTGGAACTGGGGGATAAAGTCTGGGACACCCGACAGATGTTTTTC. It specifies CACDTVELGDKVWDTRQMFF.

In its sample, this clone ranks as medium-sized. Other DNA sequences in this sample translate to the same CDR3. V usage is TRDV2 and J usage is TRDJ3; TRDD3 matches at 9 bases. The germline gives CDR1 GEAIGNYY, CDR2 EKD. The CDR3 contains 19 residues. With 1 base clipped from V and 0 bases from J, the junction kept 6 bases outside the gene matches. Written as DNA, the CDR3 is TGTGCCTGTGACACTGGGGGATATCGGAGCTCCTGGGACACCCGACAGATGTTTTTC. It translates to CACDTGGYRSSWDTRQMFF.

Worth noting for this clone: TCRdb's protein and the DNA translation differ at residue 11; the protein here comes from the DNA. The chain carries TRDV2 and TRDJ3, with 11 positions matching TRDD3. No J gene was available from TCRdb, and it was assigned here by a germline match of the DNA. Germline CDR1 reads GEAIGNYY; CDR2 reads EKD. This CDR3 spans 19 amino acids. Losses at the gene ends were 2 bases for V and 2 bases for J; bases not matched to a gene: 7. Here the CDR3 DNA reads TGTGCCTGTGACATCGCCTCTGGGGGATACACCTGGGACACCCGACAGATGTTTTTC. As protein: CACDIASGGYTWDTRQMFF.

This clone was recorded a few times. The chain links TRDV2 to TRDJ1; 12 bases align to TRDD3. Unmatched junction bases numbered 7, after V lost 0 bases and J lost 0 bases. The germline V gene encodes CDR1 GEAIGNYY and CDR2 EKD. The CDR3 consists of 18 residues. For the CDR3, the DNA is TGTGCCTGTGACACCGTACTGGGGGATACCTGGGACACCGATAAACTCATCTTT. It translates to CACDTVLGDTWDTDKLIF.

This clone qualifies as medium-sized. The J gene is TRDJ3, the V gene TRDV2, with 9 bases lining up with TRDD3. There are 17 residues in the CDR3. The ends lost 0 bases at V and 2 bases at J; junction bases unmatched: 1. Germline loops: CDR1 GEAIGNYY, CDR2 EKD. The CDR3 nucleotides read TGTGCCTGTGACACCGTGGGGGATACCTGGGACACCCGACAGATGTTTTTC. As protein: CACDTVGDTWDTRQMFF.

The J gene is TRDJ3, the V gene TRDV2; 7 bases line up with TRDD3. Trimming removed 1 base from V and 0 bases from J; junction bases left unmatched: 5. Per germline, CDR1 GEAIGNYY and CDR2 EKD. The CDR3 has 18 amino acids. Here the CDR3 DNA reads TGTGCCTGTGACACGGGATACCCGAGCTCCTGGGACACCCGACAGATGTTTTTC. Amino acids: CACDTGYPSSWDTRQMFF.

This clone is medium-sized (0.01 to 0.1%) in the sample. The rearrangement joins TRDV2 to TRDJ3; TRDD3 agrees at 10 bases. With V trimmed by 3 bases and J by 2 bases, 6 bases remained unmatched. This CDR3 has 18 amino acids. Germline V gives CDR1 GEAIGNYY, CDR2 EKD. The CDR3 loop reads CACDVLLGDTWDTRQMFF. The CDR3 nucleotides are TGTGCCTGTGACGTCTTGCTGGGGGATACCTGGGACACCCGACAGATGTTTTTC.

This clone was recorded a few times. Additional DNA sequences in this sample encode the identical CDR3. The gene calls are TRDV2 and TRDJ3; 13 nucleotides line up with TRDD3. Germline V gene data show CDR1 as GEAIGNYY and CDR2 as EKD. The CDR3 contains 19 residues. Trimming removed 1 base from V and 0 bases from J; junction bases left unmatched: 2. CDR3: CACDTLGDTSSWDTRQMFF. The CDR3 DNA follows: TGTGCCTGTGACACACTGGGGGATACGTCCTCCTGGGACACCCGACAGATGTTTTTC.

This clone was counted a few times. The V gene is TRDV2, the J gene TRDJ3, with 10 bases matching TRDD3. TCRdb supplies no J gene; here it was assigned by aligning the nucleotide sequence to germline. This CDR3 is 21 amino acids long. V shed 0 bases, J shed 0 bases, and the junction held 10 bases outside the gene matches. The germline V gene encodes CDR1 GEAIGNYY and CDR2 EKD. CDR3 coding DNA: TGTGCCTGTGACACCGTAGGACTGGGGGATCTAAGCTCCTGGGACACCCGACAGATGTTTTTC. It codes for CACDTVGLGDLSSWDTRQMFF.

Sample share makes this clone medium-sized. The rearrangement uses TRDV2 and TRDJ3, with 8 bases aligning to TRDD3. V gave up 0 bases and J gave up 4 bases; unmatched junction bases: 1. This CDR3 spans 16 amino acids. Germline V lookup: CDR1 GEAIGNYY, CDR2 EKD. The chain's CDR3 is CACDTVGDWDTRQMFF. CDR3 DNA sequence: TGTGCCTGTGACACCGTGGGGGATTGGGACACCCGACAGATGTTTTTC.

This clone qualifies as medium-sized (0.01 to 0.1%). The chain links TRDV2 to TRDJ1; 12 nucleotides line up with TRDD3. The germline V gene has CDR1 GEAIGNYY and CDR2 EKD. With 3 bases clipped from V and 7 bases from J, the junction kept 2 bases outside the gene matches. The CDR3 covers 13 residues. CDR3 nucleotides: TGTGCCTGTGACCAACTGGGGGATACTAAACTCATCTTT. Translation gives CACDQLGDTKLIF.

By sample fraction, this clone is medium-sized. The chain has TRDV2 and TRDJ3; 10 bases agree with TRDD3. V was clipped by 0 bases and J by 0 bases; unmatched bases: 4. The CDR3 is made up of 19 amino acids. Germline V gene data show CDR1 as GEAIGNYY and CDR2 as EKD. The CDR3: CACDTGGYESSWDTRQMFF. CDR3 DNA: TGTGCCTGTGACACCGGGGGATACGAAAGCTCCTGGGACACCCGACAGATGTTTTTC.

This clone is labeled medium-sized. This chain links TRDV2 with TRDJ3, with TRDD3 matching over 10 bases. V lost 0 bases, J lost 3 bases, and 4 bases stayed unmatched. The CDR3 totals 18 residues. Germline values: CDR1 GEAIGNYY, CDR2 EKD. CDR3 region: CACDTLGDTNWDTRQMFF. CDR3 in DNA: TGTGCCTGTGACACCTTGGGGGATACCAACTGGGACACCCGACAGATGTTTTTC.

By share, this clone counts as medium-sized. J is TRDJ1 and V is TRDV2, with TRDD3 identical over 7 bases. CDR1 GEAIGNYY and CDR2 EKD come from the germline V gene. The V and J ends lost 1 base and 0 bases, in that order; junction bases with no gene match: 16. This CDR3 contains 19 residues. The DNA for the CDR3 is TGTGCCTGTGACACGTTTTGGGGGAGATCGAGACCTTACACCGATAAACTCATCTTT. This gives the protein CACDTFWGRSRPYTDKLIF.